This T cell receptor beta chain comes out of a study of shared clonotypes between healthy human individuals. As to this clone: Its antigen is unknown.

Naive CD8 populations comprised CD45RO-negative cells positively selected for CCR7, excluding terminally differentiated effector memory CD45RA+ cells. Germline CDR1 SGHNT, CDR2 YENEEA. Trimming shortened V by 3 bases and J by 0 bases, and 11 bases separated the two germline ends. The CDR3 sequence is 16 residues long. Study-level findings and limits: Memory subsets generally showed smaller estimated richness than naive subsets did. Genetic and exposure-history diversity was limited by the few donors.

The method was immunoSEQ multiplex PCR; TCRdb's version includes in-frame clones alone and lacks a portion of them. This repertoire shows under 2,000,000 clones, about 95% found once; its top ten account for 1.2%. The sequenced material came from naive CD8+ T cells sorted from blood. The V and J genes are TRBV11-3 and TRBJ1-4; no reliable D call. The sequence was collected from a man aged 18 to 29 in good health. The CDR3 DNA reads as TGTGCCAGCAGCTTGGGGTCCTTAGCAACTAATGAAAAACTGTTTTTT. Protein sequence: CASSLGSLATNEKLFF. The variable domain in full, completed from reference TRBV11-3 and TRBJ1-4, reads EAGVVQSPRYKIIEKKQPVAFWCNPISGHNTLYWYLQNLGQGPELLIRYENEEAVDDSQLPKDRFSAERLKGVDSTLKIQPAELGDSAVYLCASSLGSLATNEKLFFGSGTQLSVL.